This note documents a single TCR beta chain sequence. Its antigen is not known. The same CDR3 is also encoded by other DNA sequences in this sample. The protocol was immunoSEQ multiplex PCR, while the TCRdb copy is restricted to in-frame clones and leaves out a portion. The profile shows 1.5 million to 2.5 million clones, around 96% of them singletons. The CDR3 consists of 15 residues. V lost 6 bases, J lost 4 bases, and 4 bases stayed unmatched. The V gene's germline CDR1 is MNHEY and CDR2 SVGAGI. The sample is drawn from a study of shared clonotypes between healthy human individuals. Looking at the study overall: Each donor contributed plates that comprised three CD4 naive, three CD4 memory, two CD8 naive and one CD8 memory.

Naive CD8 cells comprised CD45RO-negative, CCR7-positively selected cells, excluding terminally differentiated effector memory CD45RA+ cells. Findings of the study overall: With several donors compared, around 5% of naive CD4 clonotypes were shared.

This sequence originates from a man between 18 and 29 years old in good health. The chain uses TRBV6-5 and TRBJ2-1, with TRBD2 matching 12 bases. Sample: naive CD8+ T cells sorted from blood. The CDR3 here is CASSPLAGGYNEQFF. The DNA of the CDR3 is TGTGCCAGCAGCCCACTAGCGGGGGGTTACAATGAGCAGTTCTTC.